These 16 T cell receptor beta chains originate from one sample sequenced in a study of OX40 agonist ivuxolimab in advanced cancers. TCRdb's table, derived via immunoSEQ multiplex PCR, lists solely in-frame clones and lacks some. The sample lists over 10,000 clones, 67% seen once, with roughly 29% in the top ten. The material was CD4+ or CD8+ T cells sorted from blood, obtained in a trial of the OX40 agonist ivuxolimab. The receptor source for this set is an adult with an advanced solid tumor such as melanoma, head and neck, liver or kidney cancer.

V is TRBV9 and J is TRBJ1-3; D ambiguous. In germline, CDR1 is SGDLS, CDR2 YYNGEE. The V end was cut by 0 bases, the J end by 10 bases, with 17 bases between. The CDR3 is made up of 15 amino acids. The CDR3 DNA reads as TGTGCCAGCAGCGTAGAGGGCAGGCCACTTGAGACCATATATTTT. Amino acid sequence: CASSVEGRPLETIYF. Using reference TRBV9 and TRBJ1-3 for the parts outside the CDR3, the full variable domain is DSGVTQTPKHLITATGQRVTLRCSPRSGDLSVYWYQQSLDQGLQFLIQYYNGEERAKGNILERFSAQQFPDLHSELNLSSLELGDSALYFCASSVEGRPLETIYFGEGSWLTVV.

This clone has a single count. The chain links TRBV27 to TRBJ2-3; 7 bases fit TRBD1. J was trimmed by 4 bases and V by 5 bases; bases with no gene match: 6. Germline V CDR1 and CDR2: MNHEY, SMNVEV (reference sequence). The length of the CDR3 is 14 residues. In DNA, the CDR3 is TGTGCCAGCAGTCCTTCGACAGGGTCAGATACGCAGTATTTT. Its translation is CASSPSTGSDTQYF.

The gene calls are TRBV7-6 and TRBJ1-6, with TRBD1 matching over 8 bases. Trimming cost V 2 bases and J 7 bases; bases outside gene matches: 7. This CDR3 is built from 16 residues. Looked up from germline, CDR1 is SGHVS and CDR2 is FNYEAQ. The CDR3 sequence: CASSLKAGGRNSPLHF. The CDR3 DNA follows: TGTGCCAGCAGCTTAAAGGCAGGGGGCCGGAATTCACCCCTCCACTTT. The complete variable domain, with remaining parts taken from reference TRBV7-6 and TRBJ1-6, reads GAGVSQSPRYKVTKRGQDVALRCDPISGHVSLYWYRQALGQGPEFLTYFNYEAQQDKSGLPNDRFSAERPEGSISTLTIQRTEQRDSAMYRCASSLKAGGRNSPLHFGNGTRLTVT.

This clone was recorded a few times. The V call is TRBV28, the J call TRBJ1-5, with 7 bases fitting TRBD1. The CDR3 is made up of 14 amino acids. V lost 4 bases and J lost 5; bases outside the gene matches: 5. From germline, CDR1 is MDHEN and CDR2 SYDVKM. The CDR3 nucleotides are TGTGCCAGCAGTTACCGGGACAGTTATCAGCCCCAGCATTTT. It is translated as CASSYRDSYQPQHF.

The J gene is TRBJ2-7, the V gene TRBV6-5; D gene ambiguous. The CDR3 covers 10 residues. With 5 bases removed from V and 3 bases from J, the gap between germline ends came to 2 bases. The germline V gene has CDR1 MNHEY and CDR2 SVGAGI. The CDR3 loop reads CASSDYEQYF. CDR3 DNA: TGTGCCAGCAGTGACTACGAGCAGTACTTC.

For this clone: Relative to the germline gene, one junction end is altered; a read error may explain this. J is TRBJ2-7 and V is TRBV28, with TRBD1 matching over 8 bases. The CDR3 contains 11 residues. Germline assignment: CDR1 MDHEN and CDR2 SYDVKM. This CDR3 is CASSYPGQAHF. The CDR3 region has the DNA TGTGCCAGCAGTTATCCGGGACAGGCCCACTTC. Filled out from reference TRBV28 and TRBJ2-7, the complete variable domain reads DVKVTQSSRYLVKRTGEKVFLECVQDMDHENMFWYRQDPGLGLRLIYFSYDVKMKEKGDIPEGYSVSREKKERFSLILESASTNQTSMYLCASSYPGQAHFGPGTRLTVT.

The DNA of the CDR3 is TGTGCCAGCAGACAAACTAGCGGACGCTCCTACGAGCAGTACTTC. It encodes CASRQTSGRSYEQYF. This chain uses TRBV28 with TRBJ2-5, with 8 bases fitting TRBD2. The J call may be mistaken, given a closer DNA end match to TRBJ2-7. The CDR3 extends over 15 amino acids. Germline CDR1 is MDHEN and CDR2 is SYDVKM.

The chain has TRBV28 and TRBJ1-4; D not resolved. V was cut by 6 bases and J by 8 bases, with 13 bases left in between. CDR1 MDHEN and CDR2 SYDVKM come from the germline V gene. CDR3 length: 13 amino acids. The CDR3 here is CASSRHEEEKLFF. In DNA form, the CDR3 reads TGTGCCAGCAGCCGCCACGAGGAGGAAAAACTGTTTTTT.

V usage is TRBV11-3 and J usage is TRBJ2-7; D unclear. Trimming shortened V by 5 bases and J by 1 base, and 9 bases separated the two germline ends. Per the germline V gene, CDR1 is SGHNT and CDR2 is YENEEA. The CDR3 contains 13 residues. CDR3 bases: TGTGCCAGCAGCCCGGAAGGATCCTACGAGCAGTACTTC. This codes for CASSPEGSYEQYF.

This sequence joins TRBV10-1 and TRBJ2-7; 8 positions match TRBD2. The CDR3 spans 15 residues. Germline loops: CDR1 WNHNN, CDR2 SYGVQD (reference sequence). With V trimmed by 3 bases and J by 3 bases, 7 bases remained unmatched. CDR3 in DNA: TGCGCCAGCAGTGACTCCGGGACTAGGGACTACGAGCAGTACTTC. Amino acids: CASSDSGTRDYEQYF.

The chain couples TRBV25-1 to TRBJ2-3; D unclear. The CDR3 totals 11 residues. CDR1 is MGHDK and CDR2 is SYGVNS in the germline V gene. This CDR3 is CSCGSTDTQYF. CDR3 in DNA: TGTTCTTGTGGTTCCACAGATACGCAGTATTTT.

The CDR3, as DNA: TGCGCCAGCAGCCAGCCGGATAGCGGGGGGGCCACAGATACGCAGTATTTT. Translated: CASSQPDSGGATDTQYF. The chain combines TRBV4-3 with TRBJ2-3; 11 positions agree with TRBD2. The germline gives CDR1 LGHNA, CDR2 YSLEER. The CDR3 runs to 17 residues. The trim removed 3 bases at V and 2 bases at J, leaving 7 bases unmatched.

The V and J genes are TRBV4-1 and TRBJ2-7; tentative D call: TRBD2 (5 bases). Germline V gives CDR1 MGHRA, CDR2 YSYEKL. The length of the CDR3 is 14 residues. Trimming removed 0 bases at V and 4 bases at J, with 10 bases between. The CDR3 region is CASSQDRGPYEQYF. The CDR3, as DNA: TGCGCCAGCAGCCAAGATCGGGGTCCGTACGAGCAGTACTTC.

V and J are TRBV7-3 and TRBJ2-1; TRBD2 might be the D (6 bases). Germline V gives CDR1 SGHTA, CDR2 FQGTGA. V was pared by 0 bases and J by 6 bases, with 6 bases between. The CDR3 is 13 residues long. The CDR3 coding sequence is TGTGCCAGCAGCTTAACGGGGGGCAATGAGCAGTTCTTC. As protein: CASSLTGGNEQFF.

The V and J genes are TRBV6-5 and TRBJ2-1; TRBD2 matches 10 bases. From germline, CDR1 is MNHEY and CDR2 SVGAGI. V lost 5 bases and J lost 4; bases outside the gene matches: 5. This CDR3 spans 15 amino acids. CDR3 sequence (DNA): TGTGCCAGCAGTATAGCGGGGGGCCAATACAATGAGCAGTTCTTC. Translated, it gives CASSIAGGQYNEQFF.

This sequence joins TRBV9 and TRBJ1-3; D unclear. CDR3 size: 15 residues. Per the germline V gene, CDR1 is SGDLS and CDR2 is YYNGEE. V was clipped by 4 bases and J by 0 bases, with 11 bases between them. CDR3 nucleotides: TGTGCCAGCAGCCAATACGCCCGCTCTGGAAACACCATATATTTT. This translates into CASSQYARSGNTIYF.